A selection of T cell receptor beta chains follows, all from one sample in a study of blood T cells in healthy people across ages. Using its own MiXCR run on the 5' RACE reads, TCRdb lists one record per CDR3 protein. The sample has approximately 580,000 distinct CDR3 sequences, around 24% seen once; the top ten hold roughly 9.4%. The same specimen was also included in a second study, on T cells of mothers and their children.

Material: blood. The receptors here all came from a boy younger than 18 in good health. The CDR3 runs from the conserved cysteine through the conserved F or W. A D gene is named only where the DNA matches it firmly. Some rows have no size entry. The others give once, few or many, or a class for an expanded clone.

TRBJ2-7,NA,TRBV18,NA,TGTGCCAGCTCACCATGGGAATCAATCTCCTACGAGCAGTACTTC,CASSPWESISYEQYF
TRBJ2-7,NA,TRBV12-3/TRBV12-4,NA,TGTGCCAGCAGTTCCCCGGACCGCTACGAGCAGTACTTC,CASSSPDRYEQYF
TRBJ1-4,NA,TRBV12-3/TRBV12-4,TRBD1,TGTGCCAGCAGTTTAAAGAGATTGGGACAGCTCACTTTCGCAAATGAAAACCTGTTTTTT,CASSLKRLGQLTFANENLFF
TRBJ2-5,NA,TRBV28,NA,TGTGCCAGCAGTTTAATTGGGGGAAACCAAGAGACCCAGTACTTC,CASSLIGGNQETQYF
TRBJ1-2,NA,TRBV29-1,TRBD1,TGCAGCGTCAGCCCACAGGGGGCCGACTATGGCTACACCTTC,CSVSPQGADYGYTF
TRBJ2-3,once,TRBV7-2,TRBD2,TGTGCCAGCAGCGGCTACGGACTAGCGGGGGCAGATACGCAGTATTTT,CASSGYGLAGADTQYF
TRBJ2-5,few,TRBV27,NA,TGTGCCAGCAGTTTATCGGTCGGCCCTCAAGAGACCCAGTACTTC,CASSLSVGPQETQYF
TRBJ1-2,many,TRBV3-1,TRBD1,TGTGCCAGCAGCCAACCCGGGACAGGCTATGGCTACACCTTC,CASSQPGTGYGYTF
TRBJ2-7,few,TRBV29-1,NA,TGCAGCGTCGGAACGAGACAGGCTCTACGTGAGCAGTACTTC,CSVGTRQALREQYF
TRBJ1-1,NA,TRBV7-2,TRBD1,TGTGCCAGCATCCGGGACAGGGAGGGCACTGAAGCTTTCTTT,CASIRDREGTEAFF
TRBJ1-2,NA,TRBV20-1,NA,TGCAGTGCTGGACAATGGAATGGCTACACCTTC,CSAGQWNGYTF
TRBJ1-6,NA,TRBV4-3,NA,TGCGCCAGCAGCCAAGGAGGGGACCTTTCACCCCTCCACTTT,CASSQGGDLSPLHF
TRBJ2-4,NA,TRBV7-2,TRBD2,TGTGCCAGCAGCTTAGTCGGGACTAGCCCTAATCCCGAACACTTC,CASSLVGTSPNPEHF
TRBJ1-4,few,TRBV7-3,NA,TGTGCCAGCAGCCGGAAGGGCGGTGAAAAACTGTTTTTT,CASSRKGGEKLFF
TRBJ2-3,NA,TRBV7-2,NA,TGTGCCAGCAGCGCCCCTAGCTCTTTTAGCACAGATACGCAGTATTTT,CASSAPSSFSTDTQYF
TRBJ1-5,few,TRBV20-1,TRBD1,TGCAGTGCTCCGGACAGGACCCATAGCAATCAGCCCCAGCATTTT,CSAPDRTHSNQPQHF
TRBJ1-4,NA,TRBV7-2,NA,TGTGCCAGCAGCCAAGGGCTTAATGAAAAACTGGTTTTT,CASSQGLNEKLVF
TRBJ1-1,NA,TRBV2,NA,TGTGCCAGCAGGGCAGATATATACACTGAAGCTTTCTTT,CASRADIYTEAFF
TRBJ2-1,few,TRBV5-6,NA,TGTGCCAGCAGCTTCGGGCGATGGCAGTTCTTC,CASSFGRWQFF
TRBJ1-6,few,TRBV6-6,TRBD1,TGTGCCAGCACCACAGGGACAGGGGATAATTCACCCCTCCACTTT,CASTTGTGDNSPLHF
TRBJ2-7,NA,TRBV4-3,TRBD1,TGCGCCAGCAGCCAGGCAGGGGGAGTCTCCTACGAGCAGTACTTC,CASSQAGGVSYEQYF
TRBJ1-4,few,TRBV12-3/TRBV12-4,NA,TGTGCCAGCAGTTTGCGGGAGTCGGGCGAAAAACTGTTTTTT,CASSLRESGEKLFF
TRBJ2-1,few,TRBV11-2,TRBD2,TGTGCCAGCAGCTTAGTATGGCTAGCGGGAGGAGGGGACAATGAGCAGTTCTTC,CASSLVWLAGGGDNEQFF
TRBJ2-1,few,TRBV10-3,NA,TGTGCCATCGGGGGTGGGGACTACAATGAGCAGTTCTTC,CAIGGGDYNEQFF
TRBJ2-1,few,TRBV11-1,NA,TGTGCCAGCAGCTTAGCGCAAGGGTTCTCCTACAATGAGCAGTTTTTC,CASSLAQGFSYNEQFF
TRBJ1-2,NA,TRBV7-2,NA,TGTGCCAGCAGCTTAGGGCAGGGGTCTCTCCCTCTGAGGAGCTACACCTTC,CASSLGQGSLPLRSYTF
TRBJ2-5,NA,TRBV27,TRBD2,TGTGCCAGCAGCAAGGGACTAGCGGGAGAGGCGGAGACCCAGTACTTC,CASSKGLAGEAETQYF
TRBJ2-1,NA,TRBV9,NA,TGTGCCAGCAGCGTAGGGGGGGACTCCTACAATGAGCAGTTCTTC,CASSVGGDSYNEQFF